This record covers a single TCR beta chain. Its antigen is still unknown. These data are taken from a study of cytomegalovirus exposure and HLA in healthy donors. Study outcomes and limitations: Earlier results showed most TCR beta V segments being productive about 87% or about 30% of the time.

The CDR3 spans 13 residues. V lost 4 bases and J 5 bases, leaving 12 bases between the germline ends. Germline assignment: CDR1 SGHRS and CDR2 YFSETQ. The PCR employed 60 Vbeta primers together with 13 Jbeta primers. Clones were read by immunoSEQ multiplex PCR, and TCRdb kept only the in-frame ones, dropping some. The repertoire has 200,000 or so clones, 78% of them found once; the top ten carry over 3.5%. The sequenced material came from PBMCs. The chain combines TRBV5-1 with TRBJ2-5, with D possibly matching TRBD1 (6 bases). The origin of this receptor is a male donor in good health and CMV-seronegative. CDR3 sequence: CASSTQGEETQYF. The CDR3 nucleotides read TGCGCCAGCAGCACACAGGGTGAGGAGACCCAGTACTTC. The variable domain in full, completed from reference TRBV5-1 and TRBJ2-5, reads KAGVTQTPRYLIKTRGQQVTLSCSPISGHRSVSWYQQTPGQGLQFLFEYFSETQRNKGNFPGRFSGRQFSNSRSEMNVSTLELGDSALYLCASSTQGEETQYFGPGTRLLVL.